Each of the 8 T cell receptor beta chains below was sequenced from the same sample in a study of OX40 agonist ivuxolimab in advanced cancers. TCRdb's table, derived via immunoSEQ multiplex PCR, lists solely in-frame clones and lacks some. The repertoire holds about 23,000 clones, over 70% seen once, with 2% to 2.5% in the top ten. Sequencing was performed on CD4+ or CD8+ T cells sorted from blood, taken in a trial of the OX40 agonist ivuxolimab. The receptor set was obtained from an adult with an advanced solid tumor such as melanoma, head and neck, liver or kidney cancer.

The rearrangement joins TRBV4-3 to TRBJ2-1; D unresolved. V shed 0 bases and J shed 7 bases, with 4 bases lying between them. The CDR3 runs 12 residues. Germline CDR1 reads LGHNA; CDR2 reads YSLEER. The CDR3: CASSQEGNEQFF. CDR3 nucleotide sequence: TGCGCCAGCAGCCAAGAGGGGAATGAGCAGTTCTTC.

The chain uses TRBV18 and TRBJ1-2; D may be TRBD1 (5 bases). V lost 4 bases to trimming and J lost 1 base, with 10 bases between them. This CDR3 contains 14 residues. Germline V lookup: CDR1 KGHSH, CDR2 LQKENI. This CDR3 reads CASSQATVNYGYTF. CDR3 DNA: TGTGCCAGCTCACAAGCGACAGTTAACTATGGCTACACCTTC.

V is TRBV19 and J is TRBJ1-6; D is unclear. Trimming took 8 bases from V and 0 from J, leaving 8 bases between them. The CDR3 totals 14 residues. Germline CDR1 is LNHDA and CDR2 is SQIVND (reference sequence). The CDR3 nucleotides are TGTGCCAGTGGGCAGAGCTCCTATAATTCACCCCTCCACTTT. Protein: CASGQSSYNSPLHF.

V is TRBV9 and J is TRBJ2-7; 9 positions agree with TRBD1. The CDR3 is 15 amino acids. V lost 4 bases to trimming and J lost 4 bases; unmatched junction nucleotides: 9. Germline-derived CDR1 and CDR2 are SGDLS and YYNGEE. The CDR3 loop is CASSLTGTGPYEQYF. The CDR3 nucleotides are TGTGCCAGCAGCCTCACCGGGACAGGGCCTTACGAGCAGTACTTC.

The chain links TRBV19 to TRBJ2-1, with 12 bases aligning to TRBD2. Germline V CDR1 and CDR2: LNHDA, SQIVND (reference sequence). The CDR3 has 15 residues. V shed 10 bases, J shed 8 bases, and the junction held 12 bases outside the gene matches. CDR3 amino acids: CATAASGRAMDEQFF. DNA for the CDR3: TGTGCCACCGCGGCTAGCGGGAGGGCCATGGATGAGCAGTTCTTC.

The chain carries TRBV28 and TRBJ1-6, with D possibly TRBD1 on 6 matching bases. Trimming took off 7 bases at V and 9 bases at J, with 16 bases between the two ends. CDR3 length: 14 residues. In germline, CDR1 is MDHEN, CDR2 SYDVKM. DNA for the CDR3: TGTGCCAGCATCTGGGGGGCATTCAGTTCACCCCTCCACTTT. This sequence encodes CASIWGAFSSPLHF.

The CDR3 DNA reads as TGTGCCAGCAGAGGTCGGCAGGGTAAATACGAGCAGTACTTC. Its protein is CASRGRQGKYEQYF. This rearrangement joins TRBV6-6 to TRBJ2-7; D is possibly TRBD1 (5 bases). V was shortened by 6 bases and J by 4 bases, with 16 bases between the two germline ends. The CDR3 is 14 residues long. The germline V gene encodes CDR1 MNHNY and CDR2 SVGAGI (reference sequence).

The V gene is TRBV14, the J gene TRBJ2-3; 7 nucleotides align to TRBD2. Trimming cost V 3 bases and J 6 bases; bases outside gene matches: 9. This CDR3 is 15 amino acids long. The germline V gene encodes CDR1 SGHDN and CDR2 FVKESK. The CDR3 nucleotides are TGTGCCAGCAGCCAGGGGGGGACCGGAATGGATACGCAGTATTTT. Encoded protein: CASSQGGTGMDTQYF.